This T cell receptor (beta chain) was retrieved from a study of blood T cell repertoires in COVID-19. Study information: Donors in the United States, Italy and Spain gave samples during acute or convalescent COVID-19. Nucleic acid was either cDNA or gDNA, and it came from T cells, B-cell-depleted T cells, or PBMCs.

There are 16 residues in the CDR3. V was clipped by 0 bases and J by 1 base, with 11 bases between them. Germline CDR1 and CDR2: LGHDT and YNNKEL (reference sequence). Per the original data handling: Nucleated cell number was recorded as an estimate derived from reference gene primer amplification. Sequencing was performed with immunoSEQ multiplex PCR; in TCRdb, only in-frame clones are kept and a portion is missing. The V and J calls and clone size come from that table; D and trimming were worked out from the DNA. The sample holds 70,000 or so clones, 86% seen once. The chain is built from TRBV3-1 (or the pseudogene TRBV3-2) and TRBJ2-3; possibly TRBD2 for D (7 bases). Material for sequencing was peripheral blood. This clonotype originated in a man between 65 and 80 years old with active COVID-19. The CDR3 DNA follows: TGTGCCAGCAGCCAAGAGTGGGGGGGCGGCACAGATACGCAGTATTTT. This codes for CASSQEWGGGTDTQYF.